The present T cell receptor (beta chain) was sequenced within a study of blood T cells in healthy people across ages. Study-wide findings and caveats: Fewer expanded clones and more diversity marked long-lived versus aged donors. Getting older went along with TCR beta diversity per million T cells dropping roughly linearly. Strong correlation was found linking TCR beta diversity to naive T cell percentage.

Germline V gene data show CDR1 as MNHNS and CDR2 as SASEGT. V gave up 6 bases and J gave up 4 bases, with 9 bases separating them. The CDR3 extends over 12 amino acids. A minimum of 6 million PBMCs was isolated per sample. This clonotype has ten or more counts. As yet, its antigen is unknown. The second PCR ran roughly 7 to 12 cycles with a sample-barcoded 5' primer and J-beta primers. TCRdb processed the 5' RACE reads anew with MiXCR; each CDR3 protein has one entry. The sample consists of just over 1 million distinct CDR3 sequences, over 35% of them appearing once. J is TRBJ1-2 and V is TRBV6-1; D gene uncertain. This receptor was obtained from a woman aged 55-69 years in good health. Sequenced input: blood. Written as DNA, the CDR3 is TGTGCCAGCAGCCCCGGGTCCTATGGCTACACCTTC. Translated: CASSPGSYGYTF.